One sample yielded the 9 T cell receptor beta chains listed below, sequenced in a study of blood T cell repertoires in COVID-19. Repertoires were generated with immunoSEQ multiplex PCR, while TCRdb's copy carries only in-frame clones and drops some. The data hold 45,000 to 50,000 clones, with about 87% observed a single time. Sequencing was carried out using peripheral blood. Receptors originate from a man aged 50 to 60 with acute or convalescent COVID-19.

V and J are TRBV12-3 or TRBV12-4 and TRBJ1-2, with D perhaps TRBD1 (6 bases). CDR3 length: 13 amino acids. V shed 3 bases and J shed 4 bases, with 9 bases lying between them. CDR3 residues: CASSFAGAYGYTF. The CDR3 DNA follows: TGTGCCAGCAGTTTCGCGGGGGCCTATGGCTACACCTTC.

This clone was seen a single time. The chain links TRBV15 to TRBJ1-1; D possibly corresponds to TRBD1 (6 bases). V lost 1 base, J lost 2 bases, and 11 bases lay in between. CDR3 length: 15 residues. Germline-derived CDR1 and CDR2 are LNHNV and YYDKDF (reference sequence). The CDR3 DNA sequence: TGTGCCACCAGCAGAGGTGGACAGTCTAACACTGAAGCTTTCTTT. Protein sequence: CATSRGGQSNTEAFF.

The chain couples TRBV24-1 to TRBJ2-2; 7 positions agree with TRBD1. The CDR3 runs to 15 residues. Trimming removed 3 bases from V and 5 bases from J; junction bases left unmatched: 5. In germline, CDR1 is KGHDR, CDR2 SFDVKD. CDR3 in amino acids: CATSDRQGLTGELFF. CDR3 bases: TGTGCCACCAGTGATCGACAGGGCCTTACCGGGGAGCTGTTTTTT.

The chain links TRBV19 to TRBJ1-4, with 8 positions matching TRBD1. The CDR3 runs 14 residues. Losses at the gene ends were 6 bases for V and 6 bases for J; bases not matched to a gene: 6. Germline lookup yields CDR1 LNHDA and CDR2 SQIVND (reference sequence). The CDR3 DNA is TGTGCCAGTAGGGACAGGGCTATGGATGAAAAACTGTTTTTT. Translation: CASRDRAMDEKLFF.

V gene TRBV6-2 or TRBV6-3 combines with J gene TRBJ1-2; perhaps TRBD1 as D (5 bases). There are 14 residues in the CDR3. CDR1 is MNHEY, CDR2 SVGEGT, per germline. The V gene lost 6 bases and the J gene lost 4 bases, with 15 bases spanning the gap. The DNA of the CDR3 is TGTGCCAGCAGCCGGGACTCCGAAGCCTATGGCTACACCTTC. Protein product: CASSRDSEAYGYTF.

This clone appeared a single time. The chain has TRBV9 and TRBJ1-2, with D tentatively TRBD1 (5 bases). The CDR3 length is 15 residues. Trimming pared 4 bases from V and 0 bases from J, leaving 13 bases between. The V gene's germline CDR1 is SGDLS and CDR2 YYNGEE. CDR3: CASSLGAGTNYGYTF. The DNA of the CDR3 is TGTGCCAGCAGCCTCGGGGCGGGGACTAACTATGGCTACACCTTC.

This sequence joins TRBV5-8 and TRBJ2-1, with 12 bases fitting TRBD2. CDR3 length: 17 residues. Germline V gene lookup returns CDR1 SGHTS and CDR2 YDEGEE. V lost 6 bases, J lost 0 bases, and 7 bases stayed unmatched. CDR3 sequence: CASTTRLAGVSYNEQFF. Here the CDR3 DNA reads TGTGCCAGCACCACCCGACTAGCGGGAGTCTCCTACAATGAGCAGTTCTTC.

This sequence joins TRBV5-8 and TRBJ2-2; TRBD2 might be the D (7 bases). Trimming cost V 6 bases and J 4 bases, with 13 bases left between them. The CDR3 loop spans 14 amino acids. Germline V lookup: CDR1 SGHTS, CDR2 YDEGEE. The CDR3 is CASTTRGGTGELFF. CDR3 nucleotides: TGTGCCAGCACCACGAGGGGGGGCACCGGGGAGCTGTTTTTT. Full variable domain (rest looked up from reference TRBV5-8 and TRBJ2-2): EAGVTQSPTHLIKTRGQQATLRCSPISGHTSVYWYQQALGLGLQFLLWYDEGEERNRGNFPPRFSGRQFPNYSSELNVNALELEDSALYLCASTTRGGTGELFFGEGSRLTVL.

The chain couples TRBV7-2 to TRBJ2-2; D unclear. The germline V and J ends were trimmed by 4 bases and 4 bases, with 7 bases remaining between them. The V gene's germline CDR1 is SGHTA and CDR2 FQGNSA. This CDR3 has 13 residues. CDR3 protein: CASSSSVTGELFF. As DNA, the CDR3 is TGTGCCAGCAGCTCCTCGGTCACCGGGGAGCTGTTTTTT.